Listed below are T cell receptor beta chains from one sample, sequenced in a study of cytotoxic CD8 clonotypes in ibrutinib-treated CLL. Repertoires were generated with immunoSEQ multiplex PCR, while TCRdb's copy carries only in-frame clones and drops some. Of 250,000 to 350,000 clones listed, around 69% were seen once; the top ten hold about 5.3%. The sample was PBMCs, taken at disease progression, from a patient treated with ibrutinib. The origin of the receptors is a human donor with chronic lymphocytic leukemia. CDR3s include the opening cysteine and the closing phenylalanine or tryptophan. The order of the fields is V gene, clone size, J gene, D gene, CDR3 DNA, CDR3 protein. The D gene is left open where the match is weak. Size is omitted from some rows. Given values are once, few, many or a class for expanded clones.

TRBV10-2	few	TRBJ1-6	NA	TGCGCCAGCACGCACCAGGGTCTGTGGCTCCTCCACTTT	CASTHQGLWLLHF
TRBV10-2	NA	TRBJ2-5	NA	TGCGCCAGCAGTGAGTTAGAGACCCAGTACTTC	CASSELETQYF
TRBV5-4	once	TRBJ2-3	NA	TGTGCCAGCAGCTTAGTGGACAGCACAGATACGCAGTATTTT	CASSLVDSTDTQYF
TRBV27	NA	TRBJ2-7	TRBD1	TGTGCCAGCAGTTTACAGGGGGCCAAATCCTACGAGCAGTACTTC	CASSLQGAKSYEQYF
TRBV6-5	few	TRBJ2-1	NA	TGTGCCAGCAGTTACGCGGGACATTCTGGTAATGAGCAGTTCTTC	CASSYAGHSGNEQFF
TRBV11-2	NA	TRBJ2-1	TRBD1	TGTGCCAGCAGCTTCGGACAGGGGGTCAATGAGCAGTTCTTC	CASSFGQGVNEQFF
TRBV6-6	NA	TRBJ2-7	TRBD1	TGTGCCAGCAGTTACGGACAGGCATCCTACGAGCAGTACTTC	CASSYGQASYEQYF
TRBV7-9	many	TRBJ2-7	NA	TGTGCCAGCAGCTCCAGGAACTCCTACGAGCAGTACTTC	CASSSRNSYEQYF
TRBV18	few	TRBJ2-7	NA	TGTGCCAGCTCACAAACGGCCACGGGGTACTCCTACGAGCAGTACTTC	CASSQTATGYSYEQYF
TRBV11-2	NA	TRBJ1-2	NA	TGTGCCAGCAGCACCGTAACCCCTAACTATGGCTACACCTTC	CASSTVTPNYGYTF
TRBV19	NA	TRBJ2-3	NA	TGTGCCAGTAGTACGGGACCGCCGTCAAGCGCAGATACGCAGTATTTT	CASSTGPPSSADTQYF
TRBV11-2	NA	TRBJ2-6	NA	TGTGCCAGCAGCTTAGTGTTACGGAGCTCTGGGGCCAACGTCCTGACTTTC	CASSLVLRSSGANVLTF
TRBV28	NA	TRBJ1-4	NA	TGTGCCAGCAGTTTCCCTCGAGGCAGGGTCGGCGAAAAACTGTTTTTT	CASSFPRGRVGEKLFF
TRBV29-1	NA	TRBJ2-3	NA	TGCAGCGTTGAGAGGGGTGGCACAGATACGCAGTATTTT	CSVERGGTDTQYF
TRBV6-1	NA	TRBJ1-1	NA	TGTGCCAGCAGTGAAGTTTACAGGATGAACACTGAAGCTTTCTTT	CASSEVYRMNTEAFF
TRBV28	few	TRBJ1-2	NA	TGTGCCAGCAGTTCAGGGGTGGCTAACTATGGCTACACCTTC	CASSSGVANYGYTF
TRBV14	few	TRBJ2-7	NA	TGTGCCAGCAGCCATTCAGGGGTCTACGAGCAGTACTTC	CASSHSGVYEQYF
TRBV28	NA	TRBJ2-3	NA	TGTGCCAGCAGCCCCCGGGGGGCTCCCACAGATACGCAGTATTTT	CASSPRGAPTDTQYF
TRBV9	NA	TRBJ2-3	TRBD1	TGTGCCAGCAGCGCTCGACAGGGCCCAGATACGCAGTATTTT	CASSARQGPDTQYF
TRBV19	NA	TRBJ2-1	NA	TGTGCCAGTAGTCTCGCAAACCAAAATTACAATGAGCAGTTCTTC	CASSLANQNYNEQFF
TRBV9	NA	TRBJ1-2	TRBD1	TGTGCCAGCAGCTTTAGAGGGACAGGGGGGTTGTTTGACTATGGCTACACCTTC	CASSFRGTGGLFDYGYTF
TRBV7-2	NA	TRBJ1-1	NA	TGTGCCAGCAGCTTGCGGGGGGCAAACACTGAAGCTTTCTTT	CASSLRGANTEAFF
TRBV9	NA	TRBJ2-1	TRBD1	TGTGCCAGCAGCTCGGGGACAGGGGGCTTGGACTACAATGAGCAGTTCTTC	CASSSGTGGLDYNEQFF
TRBV28	NA	TRBJ2-7	NA	TGTGCCAGCAGTGCGAGGGGCCGTCTAGCCTACGAGCAGTACTTC	CASSARGRLAYEQYF
TRBV18	NA	TRBJ2-6	NA	TGTGCCAGCTCCGGGGGTTTGGCTGGGGCCAACGTCCTGACTTTC	CASSGGLAGANVLTF
TRBV7-6	NA	TRBJ1-5	NA	TGTGCCAGCAGCTTAGAACGGGGGAATCAGCCCCAGCATTTT	CASSLERGNQPQHF
TRBV19	NA	TRBJ1-3	NA	TGTGCCAGTAGGGGGGGCTTCTCTGGAAACACCATATATTTT	CASRGGFSGNTIYF
TRBV7-9	few	TRBJ2-3	NA	TGTGCCAGCAGCTTAGCGACGGGGCCCAAGAACACAGATACGCAGTATTTT	CASSLATGPKNTDTQYF
TRBV5-1	NA	TRBJ2-2	TRBD1	TGCGCCAGCAGCTTACGGCAGGGGGCGATCGGGGAGCTGTTTTTT	CASSLRQGAIGELFF